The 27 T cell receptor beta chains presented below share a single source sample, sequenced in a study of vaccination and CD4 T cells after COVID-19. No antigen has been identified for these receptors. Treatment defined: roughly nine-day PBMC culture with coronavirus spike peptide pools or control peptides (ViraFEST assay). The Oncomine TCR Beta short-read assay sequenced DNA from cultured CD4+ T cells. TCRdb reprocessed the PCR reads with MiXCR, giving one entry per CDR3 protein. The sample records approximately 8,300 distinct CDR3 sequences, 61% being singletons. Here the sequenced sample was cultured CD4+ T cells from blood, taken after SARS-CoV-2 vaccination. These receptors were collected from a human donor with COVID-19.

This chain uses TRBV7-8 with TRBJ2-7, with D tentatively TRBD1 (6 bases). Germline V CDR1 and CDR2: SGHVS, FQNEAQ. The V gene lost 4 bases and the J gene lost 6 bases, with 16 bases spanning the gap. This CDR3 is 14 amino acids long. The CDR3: CASSSLAGAGEQYF. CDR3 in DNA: TGTGCCAGCAGCTCCCTGGCAGGGGCGGGCGAGCAGTACTTC.

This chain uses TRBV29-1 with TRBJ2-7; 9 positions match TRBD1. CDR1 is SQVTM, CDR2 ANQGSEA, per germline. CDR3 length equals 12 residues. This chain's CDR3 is CSTGTGPYEQYF. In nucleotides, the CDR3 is TGCAGTACAGGGACAGGGCCCTACGAGCAGTACTTC.

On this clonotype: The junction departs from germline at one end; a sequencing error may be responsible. The CDR3 DNA follows: TGCGCCAGCAGGCTTTTAAACACGGGGGCTAGCACAGATACGCAGTATTTT. Its protein product is CASRLLNTGASTDTQYF. The gene calls are TRBV7-9 and TRBJ2-3; D is possibly TRBD1 or TRBD2 (6 bases each). This CDR3 is 17 amino acids long. CDR1 is SEHNR, CDR2 FQNEAQ, per germline (reference sequence).

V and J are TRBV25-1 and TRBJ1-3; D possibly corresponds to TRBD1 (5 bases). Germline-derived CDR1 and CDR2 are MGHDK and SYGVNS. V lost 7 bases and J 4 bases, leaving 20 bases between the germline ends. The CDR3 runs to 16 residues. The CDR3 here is CASIPPGTLGGNTIYF. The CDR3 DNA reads TGTGCCAGCATTCCGCCGGGGACCCTGGGGGGAAACACCATATATTTT.

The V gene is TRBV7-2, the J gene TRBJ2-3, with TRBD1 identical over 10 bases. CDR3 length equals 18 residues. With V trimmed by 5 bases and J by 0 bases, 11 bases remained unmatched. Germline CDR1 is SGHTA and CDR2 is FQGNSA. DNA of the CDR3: TGTGCCAGCAGCCAGAAACCGGGACAGGGGTTGAGCACAGATACGCAGTATTTT. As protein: CASSQKPGQGLSTDTQYF.

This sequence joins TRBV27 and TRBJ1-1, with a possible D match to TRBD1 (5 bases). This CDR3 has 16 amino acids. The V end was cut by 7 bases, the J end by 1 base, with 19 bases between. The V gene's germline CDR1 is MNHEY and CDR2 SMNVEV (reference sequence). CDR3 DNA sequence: TGTGCCAGCACCGGGACGAAGGTGGGGGAGAACACTGAAGCTTTCTTT. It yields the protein CASTGTKVGENTEAFF.

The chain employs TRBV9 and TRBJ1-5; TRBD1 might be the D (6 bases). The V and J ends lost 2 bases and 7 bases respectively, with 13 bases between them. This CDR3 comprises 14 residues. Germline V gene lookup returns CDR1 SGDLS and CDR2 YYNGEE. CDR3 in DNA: TGTGCCAGCAGCGTTGAGGGGGTAGCCCAGCCCCAGCATTTT. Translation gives CASSVEGVAQPQHF.

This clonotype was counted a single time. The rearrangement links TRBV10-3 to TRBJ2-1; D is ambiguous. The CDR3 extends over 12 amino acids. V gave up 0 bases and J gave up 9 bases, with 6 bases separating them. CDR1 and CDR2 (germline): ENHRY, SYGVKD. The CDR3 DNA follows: TGTGCCATCAGTGAGTCTCCCGGTGAGCAGTTCTTC. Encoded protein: CAISESPGEQFF.

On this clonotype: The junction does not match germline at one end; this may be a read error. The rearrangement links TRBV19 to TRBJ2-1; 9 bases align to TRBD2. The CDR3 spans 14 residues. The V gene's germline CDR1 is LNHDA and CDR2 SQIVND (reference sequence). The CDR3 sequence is CACRGGGAYNEQFF. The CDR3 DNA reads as TGTGCCTGTAGGGGCGGGGGGGCCTACAATGAGCAGTTCTTC.

As DNA, the CDR3 is TGTGCCAGCACCCGGAATACCGGGGGCCAAGAGACCCAGTACTTC. Amino acid sequence: CASTRNTGGQETQYF. V gene TRBV11-2 combines with J gene TRBJ2-5, with D maybe TRBD2 (6 bases). Trimming pared 7 bases from V and 1 base from J, leaving 16 bases between. Germline CDR1 reads SGHAT; CDR2 reads FQNNGV. The CDR3 length is 15 residues.

The CDR3 DNA reads TGTGCCAGCAGAGCTCGACAGAGCTCCTACGAGCAGTACTTC. Protein product: CASRARQSSYEQYF. This chain connects TRBV27 to TRBJ2-7, with TRBD1 as a possible D gene (5 bases). CDR3 size: 14 residues. V lost 6 bases to trimming and J lost 0 bases, with 12 bases between them. Germline V gene sequence: CDR1 MNHEY, CDR2 SMNVEV (reference sequence).

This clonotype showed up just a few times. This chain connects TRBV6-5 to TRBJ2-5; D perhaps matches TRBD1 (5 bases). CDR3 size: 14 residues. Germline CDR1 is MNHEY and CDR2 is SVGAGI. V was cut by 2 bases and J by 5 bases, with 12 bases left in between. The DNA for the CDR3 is TGTGCCAGCAGTTACGACACAGGTCGGGAGACCCAGTACTTC. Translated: CASSYDTGRETQYF.

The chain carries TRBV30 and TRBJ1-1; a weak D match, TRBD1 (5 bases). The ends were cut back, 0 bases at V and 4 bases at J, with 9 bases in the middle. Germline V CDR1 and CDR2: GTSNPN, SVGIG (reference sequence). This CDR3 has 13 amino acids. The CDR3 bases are TGTGCCTGGAGTGTGGGGGGAGGCACTGAAGCTTTCTTT. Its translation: CAWSVGGGTEAFF.

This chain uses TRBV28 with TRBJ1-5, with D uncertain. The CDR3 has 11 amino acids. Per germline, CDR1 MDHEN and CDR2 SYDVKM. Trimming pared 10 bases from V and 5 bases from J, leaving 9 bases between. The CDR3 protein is CATAPHQPQHF. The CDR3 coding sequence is TGTGCCACTGCCCCACATCAGCCCCAGCATTTT.

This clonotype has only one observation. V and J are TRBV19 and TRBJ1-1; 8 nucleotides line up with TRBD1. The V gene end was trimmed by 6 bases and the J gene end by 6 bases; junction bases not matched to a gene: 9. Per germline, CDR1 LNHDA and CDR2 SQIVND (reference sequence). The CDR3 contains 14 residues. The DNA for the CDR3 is TGTGCCAGTAGAGGACAGGGTTCGGGCTCTGAAGCTTTCTTT. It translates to CASRGQGSGSEAFF. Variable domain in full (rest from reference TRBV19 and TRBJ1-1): DGGITQSPKYLFRKEGQNVTLSCEQNLNHDAMYWYRQDPGQGLRLIYYSQIVNDFQKGDIAEGYSVSREKKESFPLTVTSAQKNPTAFYLCASRGQGSGSEAFFGQGTRLTVV.

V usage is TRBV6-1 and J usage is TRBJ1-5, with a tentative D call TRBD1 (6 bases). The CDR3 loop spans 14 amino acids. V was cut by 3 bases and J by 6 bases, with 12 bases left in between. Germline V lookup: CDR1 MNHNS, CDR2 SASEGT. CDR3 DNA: TGTGCCAGCAGTGAGACGCAGGGGATTCAGCCCCAGCATTTT. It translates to CASSETQGIQPQHF.

The CDR3 nucleotides read TGTGCCAGCAGCTGGGGAGAGACCCAGTACTTC. Translating it yields CASSWGETQYF. The chain recombines TRBV5-6 with TRBJ2-5; D unclear. Germline values: CDR1 SGHDT, CDR2 YYEEEE. V was trimmed by 3 bases and J by 4 bases, leaving 4 bases between them. This CDR3 contains 11 residues.

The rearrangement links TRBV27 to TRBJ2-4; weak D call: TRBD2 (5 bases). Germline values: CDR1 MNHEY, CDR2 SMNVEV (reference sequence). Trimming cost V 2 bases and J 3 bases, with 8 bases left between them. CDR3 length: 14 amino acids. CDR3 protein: CASSLREGKNIQYF. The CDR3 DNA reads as TGTGCCAGCAGTTTACGGGAAGGCAAAAACATTCAGTACTTC.

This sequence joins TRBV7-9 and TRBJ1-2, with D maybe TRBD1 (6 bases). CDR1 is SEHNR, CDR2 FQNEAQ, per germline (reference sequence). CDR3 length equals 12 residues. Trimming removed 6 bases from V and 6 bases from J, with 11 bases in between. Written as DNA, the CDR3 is TGTGCCAGCAGTAACAGGGAGCATGGCTACACCTTC. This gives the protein CASSNREHGYTF. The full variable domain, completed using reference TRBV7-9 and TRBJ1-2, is DTGVSQNPRHKITKRGQNVTFRCDPISEHNRLYWYRQTLGQGPEFLTYFQNEAQLEKSRLLSDRFSAERPKGSFSTLEIQRTEQGDSAMYLCASSNREHGYTFGSGTRLTVV.

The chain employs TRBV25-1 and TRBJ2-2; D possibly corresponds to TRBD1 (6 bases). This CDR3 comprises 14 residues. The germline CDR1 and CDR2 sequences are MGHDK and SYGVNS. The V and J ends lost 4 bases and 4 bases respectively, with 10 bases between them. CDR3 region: CASSAAGVTGELFF. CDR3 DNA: TGTGCCAGCAGTGCGGCAGGGGTCACCGGGGAGCTGTTTTTT.

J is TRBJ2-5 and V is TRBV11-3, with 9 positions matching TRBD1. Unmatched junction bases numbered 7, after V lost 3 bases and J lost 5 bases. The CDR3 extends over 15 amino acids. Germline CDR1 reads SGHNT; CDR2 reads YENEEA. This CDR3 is CASSFVSGQGETQYF. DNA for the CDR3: TGTGCCAGCAGCTTCGTCTCAGGACAGGGGGAGACCCAGTACTTC.

CDR3 DNA sequence: TGTGCCAGCAGGGGGTCCCGGAAGACAGATACGCAGTATTTT. Translated, it gives CASRGSRKTDTQYF. The gene calls are TRBV6-1 and TRBJ2-3; D not certain. The germline gives CDR1 MNHNS, CDR2 SASEGT. The CDR3 is made up of 14 amino acids. The ends were cut back, 6 bases at V and 3 bases at J, with 13 bases in the middle.

CDR3 protein: CASSYSGGGTYEQYF. CDR3 bases: TGTGCCAGCAGTTACTCGGGCGGGGGGACCTACGAGCAGTACTTC. The chain carries TRBV6-5 and TRBJ2-7; 8 bases match TRBD2. CDR1 is MNHEY and CDR2 is SVGAGI in the germline V gene. V shed 0 bases and J 2 bases; nucleotides not matched to a gene: 3. The CDR3 totals 15 residues.

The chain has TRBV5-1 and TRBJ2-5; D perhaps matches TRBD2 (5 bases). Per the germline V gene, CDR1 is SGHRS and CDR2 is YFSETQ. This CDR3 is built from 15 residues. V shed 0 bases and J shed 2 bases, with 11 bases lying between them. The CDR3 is CASSLDAGRQETQYF. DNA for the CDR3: TGCGCCAGCAGCTTGGATGCGGGCAGGCAAGAGACCCAGTACTTC.

In nucleotides, the CDR3 is TGTGCCAGCAGTTTAGACAGATCGGGATCCTACGAGCAGTACTTC. Translation gives CASSLDRSGSYEQYF. The chain couples TRBV27 to TRBJ2-7; the D call may be TRBD1 or TRBD2 (5 bases each). Germline V CDR1 and CDR2: MNHEY, SMNVEV (reference sequence). V dropped 2 bases and J dropped 1 base, with 12 bases sitting between them. This CDR3 contains 15 residues.

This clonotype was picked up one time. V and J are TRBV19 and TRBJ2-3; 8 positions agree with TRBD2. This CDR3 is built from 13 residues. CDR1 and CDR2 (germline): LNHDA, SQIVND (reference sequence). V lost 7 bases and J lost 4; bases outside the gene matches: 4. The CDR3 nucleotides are TGTGCCAGTAAAAACGGGGGGGCAGATACGCAGTATTTT. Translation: CASKNGGADTQYF.

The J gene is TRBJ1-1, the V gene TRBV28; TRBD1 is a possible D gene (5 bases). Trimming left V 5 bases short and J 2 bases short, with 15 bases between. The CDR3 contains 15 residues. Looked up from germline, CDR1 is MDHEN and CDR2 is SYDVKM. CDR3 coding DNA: TGTGCCAGCAGTACCGGGGGGGTCCTTAACACTGAAGCTTTCTTT. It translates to CASSTGGVLNTEAFF.